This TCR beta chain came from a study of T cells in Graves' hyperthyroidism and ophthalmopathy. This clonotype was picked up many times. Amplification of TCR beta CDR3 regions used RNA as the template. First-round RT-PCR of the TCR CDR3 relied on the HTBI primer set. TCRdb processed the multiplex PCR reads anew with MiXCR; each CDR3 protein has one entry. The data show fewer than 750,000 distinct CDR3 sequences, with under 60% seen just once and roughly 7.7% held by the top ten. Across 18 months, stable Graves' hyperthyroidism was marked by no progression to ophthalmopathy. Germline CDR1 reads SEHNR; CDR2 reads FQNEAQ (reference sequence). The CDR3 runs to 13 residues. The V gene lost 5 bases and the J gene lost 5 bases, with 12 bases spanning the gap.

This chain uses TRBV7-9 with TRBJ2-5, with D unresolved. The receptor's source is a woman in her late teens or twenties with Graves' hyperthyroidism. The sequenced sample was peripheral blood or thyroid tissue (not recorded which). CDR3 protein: CASSPRSRETQYF. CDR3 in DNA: TGTGCCAGCAGCCCCCGGAGTCGGGAGACCCAGTACTTC.